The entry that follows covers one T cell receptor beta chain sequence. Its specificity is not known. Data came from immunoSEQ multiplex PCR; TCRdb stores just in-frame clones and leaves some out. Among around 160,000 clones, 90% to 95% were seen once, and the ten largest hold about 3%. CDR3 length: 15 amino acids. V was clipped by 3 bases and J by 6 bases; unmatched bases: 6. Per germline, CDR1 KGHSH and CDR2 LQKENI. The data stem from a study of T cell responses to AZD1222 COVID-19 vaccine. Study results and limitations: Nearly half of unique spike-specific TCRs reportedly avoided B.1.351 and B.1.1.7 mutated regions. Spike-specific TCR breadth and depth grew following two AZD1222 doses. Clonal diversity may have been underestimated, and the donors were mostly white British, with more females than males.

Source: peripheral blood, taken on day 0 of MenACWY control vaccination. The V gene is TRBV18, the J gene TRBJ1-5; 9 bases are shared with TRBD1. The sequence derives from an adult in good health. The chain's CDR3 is CASSPGQGLGQPQHF. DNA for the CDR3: TGTGCCAGCTCACCGGGACAGGGACTAGGTCAGCCCCAGCATTTT. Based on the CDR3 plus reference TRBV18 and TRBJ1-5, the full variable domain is NAGVMQNPRHLVRRRGQEARLRCSPMKGHSHVYWYRQLPEEGLKFMVYLQKENIIDESGMPKERFSAEFPKEGPSILRIQQVVRGDSAAYFCASSPGQGLGQPQHFGDGTRLSIL.